This T cell receptor (beta chain) was sequenced for a study of T-cell memory formation after mild COVID-19. Findings of the study overall: Second-wave clones reaching peak frequency on day 37 lacked confirmed SARS-CoV-2 specificity. Mainly in CM and EM were contracting CD4+ clones; CD8+ were in EMRA.

TCRdb re-called the 5' RACE reads with MiXCR, one entry per CDR3 protein. This table has 250,000 to 350,000 distinct CDR3 sequences, 15% to 20% appearing once. Trimming stripped 1 base from V and 8 bases from J, with 21 bases between. The CDR3 has 18 residues. This clonotype was counted a few times. Its antigen is unknown. Specimen: PBMCs or a T cell subset sorted from them (not recorded which). V and J are TRBV12-3 or TRBV12-4 and TRBJ1-6; possible D gene TRBD1, 6 bases. This sequence originates from a man between 18 and 29 years old who had mild COVID-19 (a few samples of this study predate the infection). Cell type and time point are not known. The CDR3 region is CASSLEQGIGALDSPLHF. The CDR3 nucleotides read TGTGCCAGCAGTTTAGAACAGGGCATTGGCGCATTGGATTCACCCCTCCACTTT.